Listed below are T cell receptor beta chains from one sample, sequenced in a study of T cell repertoires in cytomegalovirus infection. MiXCR was run by TCRdb on the reads, yielding one entry per CDR3 protein. The sample has 300,000 to 450,000 distinct CDR3 sequences, around 18% seen once. The material sequenced was PBMCs. These TCRs come from a human donor in good health (CMV status not recorded). Some clones in this sample may be carry-over from other donors' samples. Each CDR3 is given with its conserved first and last residue. The order of the fields is clone size, J gene, V gene, D gene, CDR3 protein, CDR3 DNA. A D gene is named only where the DNA matches it firmly. Size is stated for part of the rows, as once, few or many counts, or as a class when the clone is expanded.

>-|TRBJ2-1|TRBV5-1|TRBD1
CASSEYRGLGDEQFF
TGCGCCAGCAGCGAATACAGGGGGTTAGGGGATGAGCAGTTCTTC
>few|TRBJ1-4|TRBV15|TRBD1
CATSRTGIGTNEKLFF
TGTGCCACCAGCAGGACAGGGATTGGCACTAATGAAAAACTGTTTTTT
>many|TRBJ1-2|TRBV12-3/TRBV12-4|-
CASSFGLFGYTF
TGTGCCAGCAGTTTTGGCCTCTTCGGCTACACCTTC
>many|TRBJ1-5|TRBV23-1|-
CASSQGRQPNQPQHF
TGCGCCAGCAGTCAAGGTCGACAGCCAAATCAGCCCCAGCATTTT
>few|TRBJ1-2|TRBV19|-
CASSISSGYGYTF
TGTGCCAGTAGTATATCGTCTGGCTATGGCTACACCTTC
>-|TRBJ2-2|TRBV6-2/TRBV6-3|TRBD2
CASSYWRTSGNTGELFF
TGTGCCAGCAGTTACTGGAGGACTAGCGGGAACACCGGGGAGCTGTTTTTT
>-|TRBJ2-2|TRBV20-1|TRBD2
CSARVLAGDRGELFF
TGCAGTGCTAGAGTTCTAGCGGGAGATAGGGGGGAGCTGTTTTTT
>-|TRBJ2-3|TRBV5-4|-
CASSSPFKAEGGTDTQYF
TGTGCCAGCAGCTCGCCCTTTAAAGCGGAGGGGGGCACAGATACGCAGTATTTT
>-|TRBJ1-2|TRBV7-9|-
CASSSRDGDYGYTF
TGTGCCAGCAGCTCACGGGACGGTGACTATGGCTACACCTTC
>-|TRBJ2-7|TRBV28|-
CASSPQFYKDTYYHPYEQYF
TGTGCCAGCAGTCCCCAATTCTATAAAGATACCTATTATCACCCCTACGAGCAGTACTTC
>few|TRBJ1-1|TRBV18|-
CASSPPTGSNTEAFF
TGTGCCAGCTCACCACCCACAGGTTCGAACACTGAAGCTTTCTTT
>few|TRBJ2-3|TRBV20-1|-
CSARTTQDGRGTQYF
TGCAGTGCTAGAACTACCCAGGACGGGAGAGGTACGCAGTATTTT
>few|TRBJ2-7|TRBV11-2|TRBD2
CASSPVRGGDGEQYF
TGTGCCAGCAGCCCCGTTCGCGGGGGAGACGGGGAGCAGTACTTC
>many|TRBJ2-3|TRBV7-2|TRBD2
CATNSGGSTDTQYF
TGTGCCACCAATTCGGGGGGGTCCACAGATACGCAGTATTTT
>-|TRBJ1-2|TRBV4-1|-
CASSPTQSGGYTF
TGCGCCAGCAGCCCGACTCAAAGCGGTGGCTACACCTTC
>-|TRBJ2-3|TRBV19|TRBD2
CASSLAGGQDTQYF
TGTGCCAGTAGTCTAGCGGGAGGGCAAGATACGCAGTATTTT
>-|TRBJ2-7|TRBV10-2|TRBD1
CASSDHGQGGTYEQYF
TGCGCCAGCAGTGACCACGGACAGGGGGGGACCTACGAGCAGTACTTC
>-|TRBJ1-4|TRBV5-1|-
CASSRTASNEKLFF
TGCGCCAGCAGCCGGACAGCCTCTAATGAAAAACTGTTTTTT
>few|TRBJ2-3|TRBV2|-
CASGRRKDADTQYF
TGTGCCAGCGGAAGGAGGAAGGATGCAGATACGCAGTATTTT
>-|TRBJ1-2|TRBV19|-
CASSGTGRYGYTF
TGTGCCAGTTCTGGGACCGGCCGGTATGGCTACACCTTC
>-|TRBJ2-5|TRBV20-1|TRBD1
CSANRQGMETQYF
TGCAGTGCTAACAGACAGGGGATGGAGACCCAGTACTTC
>many|TRBJ1-1|TRBV4-3|-
CASSQQGYGVSSTEAFF
TGCGCCAGCAGCCAACAGGGTTATGGGGTGTCCAGCACTGAAGCTTTCTTT
>few|TRBJ2-4|TRBV6-1|TRBD2
CASSGLAAGGAKNIQYF
TGTGCCAGCAGTGGACTAGCGGCAGGAGGTGCCAAAAACATTCAGTACTTC
>-|TRBJ1-1|TRBV20-1|-
CSGHIRGRAFF
TGCAGCGGTCACATAAGGGGTCGGGCTTTCTTT
>-|TRBJ1-3|TRBV7-2|-
CASSYGFSSGNTIYF
TGTGCCAGCAGCTACGGCTTTAGCTCTGGAAACACCATATATTTT
>-|TRBJ2-1|TRBV7-9|TRBD2
CASSLIAGGDEQFF
TGTGCCAGCAGCTTAATAGCGGGAGGGGATGAGCAGTTCTTC
>many|TRBJ2-3|TRBV28|-
CASSLWGPDTQYF
TGTGCCAGCAGTTTGTGGGGGCCAGATACGCAGTATTTT
>once|TRBJ1-4|TRBV12-3/TRBV12-4|-
CASSLSGSNEKLFF
TGTGCCAGCAGTTTATCAGGATCTAATGAAAAACTGTTTTTT
>-|TRBJ1-4|TRBV11-1|-
CASSLIRGSRKLFF
TGTGCCAGCAGCTTGATCAGGGGATCGAGAAAACTGTTTTTT
>few|TRBJ1-1|TRBV7-2|-
CASSLTIGQNTEAFF
TGTGCCAGCAGCTTAACTATAGGACAGAACACTGAAGCTTTCTTT
>many|TRBJ2-7|TRBV7-2|-
CASSLLVDSPYEQYF
TGTGCCAGCAGCTTGCTTGTCGACTCACCCTACGAGCAGTACTTC
>few|TRBJ1-5|TRBV5-6|-
CASSIGQNQPQHF
TGTGCCAGCAGCATAGGACAGAATCAGCCCCAGCATTTT
>-|TRBJ2-5|TRBV7-2|-
CASSFPGTQETQYF
TGTGCCAGCAGCTTTCCCGGGACCCAGGAGACCCAGTACTTC
>few|TRBJ2-7|TRBV20-1|-
CSASLGNSYEQYF
TGCAGTGCTAGTCTAGGAAACTCCTACGAGCAGTACTTC
>many|TRBJ2-7|TRBV7-9|-
CASSLPKGGLTYEQYF
TGTGCCAGCAGCTTACCCAAGGGGGGATTAACCTACGAGCAGTACTTC
>many|TRBJ1-1|TRBV7-7|-
CASSQFRAFF
TGTGCCAGCAGCCAGTTTCGGGCTTTCTTT
>many|TRBJ2-3|TRBV12-3/TRBV12-4|-
CASSPGVAVSTDTQYF
TGTGCCAGCAGCCCCGGAGTGGCGGTTAGCACAGATACGCAGTATTTT
>-|TRBJ1-1|TRBV4-3|TRBD1
CASSQDLDGGDRATEAFF
TGCGCCAGCAGCCAAGATTTAGACGGTGGGGACAGGGCGACTGAAGCTTTCTTT
>-|TRBJ2-2|TRBV28|-
CASGLTWGAGTGELFF
TGTGCCAGCGGGTTAACATGGGGCGCCGGGACCGGGGAGCTGTTTTTT
>few|TRBJ1-2|TRBV20-1|-
CSARVGQGSYGYTF
TGCAGTGCTAGAGTCGGCCAGGGGAGCTATGGCTACACCTTC
>-|TRBJ2-7|TRBV20-1|-
CSARTSAPHEYEQYF
TGCAGTGCTAGGACCTCGGCCCCCCACGAGTACGAGCAGTACTTC
>-|TRBJ2-1|TRBV7-2|-
CAVRTNEQFF
TGTGCTGTGCGGACCAATGAGCAGTTCTTC
>-|TRBJ1-1|TRBV12-3/TRBV12-4|-
CASSFVPGGNTEAFF
TGTGCCAGCAGTTTTGTTCCCGGGGGCAACACTGAAGCTTTCTTT
>few|TRBJ2-7|TRBV7-6|-
CASSLPAGGRTAREQYF
TGTGCCAGCAGCTTACCGGCCGGAGGTAGGACTGCTAGGGAGCAGTACTTC
>few|TRBJ1-6|TRBV9|-
CASSVGTRVGSPLHF
TGTGCCAGCAGCGTAGGAACGCGGGTTGGTTCACCCCTCCACTTT